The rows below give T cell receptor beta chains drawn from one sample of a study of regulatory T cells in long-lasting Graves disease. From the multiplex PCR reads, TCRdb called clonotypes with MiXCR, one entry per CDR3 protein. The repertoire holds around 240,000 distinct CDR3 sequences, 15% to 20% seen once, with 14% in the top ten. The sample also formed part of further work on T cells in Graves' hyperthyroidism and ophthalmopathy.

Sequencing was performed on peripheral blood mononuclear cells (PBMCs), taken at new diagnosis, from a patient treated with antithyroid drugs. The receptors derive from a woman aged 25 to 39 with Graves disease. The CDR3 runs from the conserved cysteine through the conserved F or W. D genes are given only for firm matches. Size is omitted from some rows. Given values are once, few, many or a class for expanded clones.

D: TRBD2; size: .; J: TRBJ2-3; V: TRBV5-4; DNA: TGTGCCAGCAGCTTGAAGGTAGCGGGGATTAACACAGATACGCAGTATTTT; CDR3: CASSLKVAGINTDTQYF
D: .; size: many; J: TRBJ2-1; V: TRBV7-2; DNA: TGTGCCAGCAGCTCACGTGGGGGGCCCAGAGGGGATGAGCAGTTCTTC; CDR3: CASSSRGGPRGDEQFF
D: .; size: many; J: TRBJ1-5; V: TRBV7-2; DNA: TGTGCCAGCAGCTTGAGTGGGGGGCTGGGTCAGCCCCAGCATTTT; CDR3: CASSLSGGLGQPQHF
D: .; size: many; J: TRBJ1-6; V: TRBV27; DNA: TGTGCCAGCAGCCCAACCCGGGGCTCCTATAATTCACCCCTCCACTTT; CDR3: CASSPTRGSYNSPLHF
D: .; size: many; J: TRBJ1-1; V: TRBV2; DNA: TGTGCCAGCAGTGAAGCTCGGCAGGGAGTAACTTTCTTT; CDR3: CASSEARQGVTFF
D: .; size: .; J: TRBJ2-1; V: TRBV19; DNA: TGTGCCAGTAGTGGAGACTCTTACAATGAGCAGTTCTTC; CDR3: CASSGDSYNEQFF
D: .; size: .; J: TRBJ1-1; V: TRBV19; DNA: TGTGCCAGTAGTAACTCTCCTCCTAAGGGGACTGAAGCTTTCTTT; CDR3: CASSNSPPKGTEAFF
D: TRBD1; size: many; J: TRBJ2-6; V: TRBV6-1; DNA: TGTGCCAGCAGACTACAGGGGGCGATTGGGGCCAACGTCCTGACTTTC; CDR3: CASRLQGAIGANVLTF
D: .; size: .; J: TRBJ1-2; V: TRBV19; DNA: TGTGCCAGTAGTATAGGCGGGCGTTCTAACTATGGCTACACCTTC; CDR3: CASSIGGRSNYGYTF
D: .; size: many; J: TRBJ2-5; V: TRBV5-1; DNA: TGTGCCAGCAGCCCGTGGGGAGAAGAGACCCAGTACTTC; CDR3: CASSPWGEETQYF
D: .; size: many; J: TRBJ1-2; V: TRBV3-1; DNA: TGTGCCAGCAGCCAAGGAACAGGGAGAGGCTACACCTTC; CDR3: CASSQGTGRGYTF
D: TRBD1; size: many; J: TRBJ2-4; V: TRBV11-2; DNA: TGTGCCAGCAGCTTAGACCTGACAGGGGTGGCCAAAAACATTCAGTACTTC; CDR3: CASSLDLTGVAKNIQYF
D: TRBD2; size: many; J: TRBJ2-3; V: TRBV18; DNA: TGTGCCAGCTCACCCACTAGCGGACTCACAGATACGCAGTATTTT; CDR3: CASSPTSGLTDTQYF
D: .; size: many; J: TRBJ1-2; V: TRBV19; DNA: TGTGCCAGTAGTCCCAGCTCTTCAAGTCTTTATGGCTACACCTTC; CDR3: CASSPSSSSLYGYTF
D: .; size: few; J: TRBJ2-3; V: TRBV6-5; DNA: TGTGCCAGCAGTTCCGAACCCGCGGATACGCAGTATTTT; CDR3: CASSSEPADTQYF
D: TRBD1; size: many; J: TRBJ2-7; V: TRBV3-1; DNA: TGTGCCAGCAGCTTGCGCGGACAGGGGGACTCCTACGAGCAGTACTTC; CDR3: CASSLRGQGDSYEQYF
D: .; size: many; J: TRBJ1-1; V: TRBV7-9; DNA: TGTGCCAGCAGCCCCGAGGGTATCCGGGCGGACACTGAAGCTTTCTTT; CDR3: CASSPEGIRADTEAFF
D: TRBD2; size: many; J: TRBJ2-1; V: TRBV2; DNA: TGTGCCAGCAGTGCGGGGGGTTACTACTACAATGAGCAGTTCTTC; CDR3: CASSAGGYYYNEQFF
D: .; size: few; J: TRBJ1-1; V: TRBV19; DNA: TGTGCCAGTAGTGCCTTTAGGGTTATGAACACTGAAGCTTTCTTT; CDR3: CASSAFRVMNTEAFF
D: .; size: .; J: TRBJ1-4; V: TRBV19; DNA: TGTGCCAGTACCCACAGGGTAAAGAATGAAAAACTGTTTTTT; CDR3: CASTHRVKNEKLFF
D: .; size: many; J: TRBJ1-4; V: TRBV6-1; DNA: TGTGCCAGCACCCTGAGTAGAATCGGTGAAAAACTGTTTTTT; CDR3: CASTLSRIGEKLFF
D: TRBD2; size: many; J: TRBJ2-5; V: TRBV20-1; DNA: TGCAGTGCTAGTCGATCCGGGAGGACTCAAGAGACCCAGTACTTC; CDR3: CSASRSGRTQETQYF
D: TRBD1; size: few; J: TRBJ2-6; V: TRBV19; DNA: TGTGCCAGTAGTCCCCGCCTGACAGGGCCCCGCTCTGGAGCCAACGTCCTGACTTTC; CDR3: CASSPRLTGPRSGANVLTF
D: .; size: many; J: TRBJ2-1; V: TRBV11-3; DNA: TGTGCCAGCAGCTCCAACAGTGATGAGCAGTTCTTC; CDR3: CASSSNSDEQFF
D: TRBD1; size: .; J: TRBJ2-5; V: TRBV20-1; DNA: TGCAGTGCTAGCGGGACAGGCAAGGAGACCCAGTACTTC; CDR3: CSASGTGKETQYF
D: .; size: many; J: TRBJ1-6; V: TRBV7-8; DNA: TGTGCCAGCAGCTGGGAAGGCCCGGCCCTCCACTTT; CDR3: CASSWEGPALHF
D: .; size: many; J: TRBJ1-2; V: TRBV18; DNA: TGTGCCAGCTCACCGGCCGAAGGCTACACCTTC; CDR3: CASSPAEGYTF
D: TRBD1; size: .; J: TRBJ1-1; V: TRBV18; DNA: TGTGCCAGCAGAAGAGACAGGGCCTCGGACACTGAAGCTTTCTTT; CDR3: CASRRDRASDTEAFF
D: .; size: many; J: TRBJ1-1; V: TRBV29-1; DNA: TGCAGCGTGGACAGTCGAACAGAAACTGAAGCTTTCTTT; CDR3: CSVDSRTETEAFF
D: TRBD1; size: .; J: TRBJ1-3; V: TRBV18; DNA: TGTGCCAGCTCACTAACCGGGACAGGTGGAAACACCATATATTTT; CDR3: CASSLTGTGGNTIYF
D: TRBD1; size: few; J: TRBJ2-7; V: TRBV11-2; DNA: TGTGCCAGCAGCTTAGGGACAGGGGGGGGCTACGAGCAGTACTTC; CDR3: CASSLGTGGGYEQYF
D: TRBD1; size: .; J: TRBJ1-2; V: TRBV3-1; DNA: TGTGCCAGCAGCCTCCGGGACAGGGGGCGCCGAGGCTACACCTTC; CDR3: CASSLRDRGRRGYTF
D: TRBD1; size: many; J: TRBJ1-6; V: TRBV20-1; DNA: TGCAGTGCAAACCGACAGGGCAATTCACCCCTCCACTTT; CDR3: CSANRQGNSPLHF